This T cell receptor (beta chain) emerged from a study of technical replicates of blood from a handful of donors. The CDR3 has 16 residues. V lost 3 bases to trimming and J lost 4 bases; unmatched junction nucleotides: 7. Germline assignment: CDR1 SGHDT and CDR2 YYEEEE. Using immunoSEQ multiplex PCR, the repertoire was profiled, and TCRdb retains in-frame clones only, with some absent. The sample carries tens of thousands of clones, approximately 90% recorded once. The chain uses TRBV5-6 and TRBJ2-3; 11 nucleotides line up with TRBD2. The sample taken for sequencing was T cells isolated from PBMCs. The receptor comes from a human donor in good health. This CDR3 is CASSSDSGRGPDTQYF. The CDR3 DNA follows: TGTGCCAGCAGCTCCGATAGCGGGAGGGGCCCAGATACGCAGTATTTT.